The 3 T cell receptor beta chains given below trace back to one sample, sequenced in a study of T cell changes during pregnancy in multiple sclerosis. Repertoires were generated with immunoSEQ multiplex PCR, while TCRdb's copy carries only in-frame clones and drops some. The repertoire holds some 38,000 clones, with 85% to 90% as singletons. Material: CD8+ T cells from peripheral blood mononuclear cells, obtained in the third trimester of pregnancy. All receptors derive from a female donor with multiple sclerosis, enrolled in a pregnancy study.

The chain couples TRBV4-1 to TRBJ1-2, with D possibly matching TRBD1 (6 bases). The germline V gene has CDR1 MGHRA and CDR2 YSYEKL. This CDR3 comprises 14 residues. V was pared by 2 bases and J by 4 bases, with 11 bases between. This CDR3 reads CASSQSDRIYGYTF. CDR3 bases: TGCGCCAGCAGCCAAAGCGACAGGATCTATGGCTACACCTTC.

The chain combines TRBV4-3 with TRBJ1-1; D call uncertain. V lost 0 bases and J lost 0, with 11 bases in between. Germline assignment: CDR1 LGHNA and CDR2 YSLEER. The CDR3 totals 16 residues. The chain's CDR3 is CASSQDFNAMNTEAFF. CDR3 nucleotide sequence: TGCGCCAGCAGCCAAGATTTCAACGCTATGAACACTGAAGCTTTCTTT.

This rearrangement joins TRBV19 to TRBJ1-6; 11 bases map to TRBD1. The CDR3 spans 17 residues. The V gene end was trimmed by 3 bases and the J gene end by 4 bases; junction bases not matched to a gene: 5. The germline V gene encodes CDR1 LNHDA and CDR2 SQIVND (reference sequence). DNA of the CDR3: TGTGCCAGTAGTATGACGGGACAGGGGGGGTATAATTCACCCCTCCACTTT. This sequence encodes CASSMTGQGGYNSPLHF.